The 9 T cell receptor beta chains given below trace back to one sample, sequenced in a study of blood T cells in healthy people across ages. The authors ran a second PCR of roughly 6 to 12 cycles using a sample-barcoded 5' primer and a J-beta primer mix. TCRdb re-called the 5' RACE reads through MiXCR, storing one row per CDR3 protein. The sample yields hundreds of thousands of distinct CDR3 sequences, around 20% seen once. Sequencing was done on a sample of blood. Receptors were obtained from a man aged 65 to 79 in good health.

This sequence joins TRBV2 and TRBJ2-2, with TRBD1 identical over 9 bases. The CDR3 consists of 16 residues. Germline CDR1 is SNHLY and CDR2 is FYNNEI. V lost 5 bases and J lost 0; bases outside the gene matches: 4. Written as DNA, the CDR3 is TGTGCCAGCAGTAGGGACAGGGTATCGAACACCGGGGAGCTGTTTTTT. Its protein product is CASSRDRVSNTGELFF.

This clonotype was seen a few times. This chain's CDR3 is CASSFIDNEQFF. CDR3 nucleotides: TGTGCCAGCAGCTTCATTGACAATGAGCAGTTCTTC. This chain uses TRBV5-4 with TRBJ2-1; D remains unclear. The CDR3 spans 12 residues. Trimming took 2 bases from V and 5 from J, leaving 5 bases between them. Looked up from germline, CDR1 is SGHNT and CDR2 is YYREEE (reference sequence). The full variable domain, its missing parts supplied by reference TRBV5-4 and TRBJ2-1, is ETGVTQSPTHLIKTRGQQVTLRCSSQSGHNTVSWYQQALGQGPQFIFQYYREEENGRGNFPPRFSGLQFPNYSSELNVNALELDDSALYLCASSFIDNEQFFGPGTRLTVL.

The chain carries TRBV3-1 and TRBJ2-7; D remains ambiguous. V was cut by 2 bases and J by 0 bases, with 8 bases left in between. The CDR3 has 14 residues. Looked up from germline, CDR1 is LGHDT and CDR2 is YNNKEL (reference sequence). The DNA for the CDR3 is TGTGCCAGCAGCCAAAACGACGGCTCCTACGAGCAGTACTTC. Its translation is CASSQNDGSYEQYF.

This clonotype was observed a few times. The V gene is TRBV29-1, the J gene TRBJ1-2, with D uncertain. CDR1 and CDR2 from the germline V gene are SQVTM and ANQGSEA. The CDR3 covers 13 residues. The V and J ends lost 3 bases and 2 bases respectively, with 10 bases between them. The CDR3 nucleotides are TGCAGCGTTGACCCGGGGAGGAACTATGGCTACACCTTC. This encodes CSVDPGRNYGYTF.

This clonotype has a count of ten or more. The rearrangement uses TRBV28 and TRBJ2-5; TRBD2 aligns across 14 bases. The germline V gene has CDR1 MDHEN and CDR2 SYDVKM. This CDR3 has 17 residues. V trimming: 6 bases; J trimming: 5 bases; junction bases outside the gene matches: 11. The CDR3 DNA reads TGTGCCAGCAGCCTCGGACTAGCGGGAGGAGGACAGGAGACCCAGTACTTC. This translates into CASSLGLAGGGQETQYF.

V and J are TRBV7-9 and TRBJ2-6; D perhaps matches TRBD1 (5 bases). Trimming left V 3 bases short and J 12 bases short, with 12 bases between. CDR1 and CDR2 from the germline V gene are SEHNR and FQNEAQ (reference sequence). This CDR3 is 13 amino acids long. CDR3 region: CASSFAGSGVLTF. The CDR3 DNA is TGTGCCAGCAGCTTTGCAGGGTCGGGCGTCCTGACTTTC. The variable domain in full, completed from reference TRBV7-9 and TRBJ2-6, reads DTGVSQNPRHKITKRGQNVTFRCDPISEHNRLYWYRQTLGQGPEFLTYFQNEAQLEKSRLLSDRFSAERPKGSFSTLEIQRTEQGDSAMYLCASSFAGSGVLTFGAGSRLTVL.

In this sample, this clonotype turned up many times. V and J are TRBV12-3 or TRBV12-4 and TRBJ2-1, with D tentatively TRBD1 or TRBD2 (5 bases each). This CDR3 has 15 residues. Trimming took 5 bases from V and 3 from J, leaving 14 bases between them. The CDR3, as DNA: TGTGCCAGCAGTCCCACAGGAGGCGACTACAATGAGCAGTTCTTC. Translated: CASSPTGGDYNEQFF.

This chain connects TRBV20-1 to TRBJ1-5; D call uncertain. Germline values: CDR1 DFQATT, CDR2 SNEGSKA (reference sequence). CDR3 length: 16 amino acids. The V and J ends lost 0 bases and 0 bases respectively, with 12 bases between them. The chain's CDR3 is CSARDPETGSNQPQHF. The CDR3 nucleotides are TGCAGTGCTAGAGACCCTGAGACGGGTAGCAATCAGCCCCAGCATTTT.

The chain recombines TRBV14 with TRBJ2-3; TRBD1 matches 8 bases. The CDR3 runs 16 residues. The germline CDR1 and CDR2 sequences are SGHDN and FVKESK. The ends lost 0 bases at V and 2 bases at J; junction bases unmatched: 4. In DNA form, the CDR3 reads TGTGCCAGCAGCCAAGAACAGGGGGTTCCCACAGATACGCAGTATTTT. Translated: CASSQEQGVPTDTQYF.